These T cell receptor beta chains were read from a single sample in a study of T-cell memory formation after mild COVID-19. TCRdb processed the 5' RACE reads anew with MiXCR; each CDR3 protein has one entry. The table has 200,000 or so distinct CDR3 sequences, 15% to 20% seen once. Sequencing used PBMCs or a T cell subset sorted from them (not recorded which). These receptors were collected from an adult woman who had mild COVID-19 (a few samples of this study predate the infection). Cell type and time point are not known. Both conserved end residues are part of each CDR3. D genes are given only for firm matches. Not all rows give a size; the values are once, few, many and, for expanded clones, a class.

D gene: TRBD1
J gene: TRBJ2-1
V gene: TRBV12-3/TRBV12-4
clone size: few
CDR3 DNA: TGTGCCAGCAGGACACAGGGGGCTTCCTACAATGAGCAGTTCTTC
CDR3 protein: CASRTQGASYNEQFF

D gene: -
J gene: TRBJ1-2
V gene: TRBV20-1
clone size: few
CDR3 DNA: TGCAGTGCTCAGGACAGAACCTCCTATGGCTACACCTTC
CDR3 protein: CSAQDRTSYGYTF

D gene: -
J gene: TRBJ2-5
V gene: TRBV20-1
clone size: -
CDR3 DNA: TGCAGTGCTAGAGATTCGTCCACAGCCGGCGAGACCCAGTACTTC
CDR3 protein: CSARDSSTAGETQYF

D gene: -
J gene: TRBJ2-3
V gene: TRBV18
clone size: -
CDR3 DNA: TGTGCCAGCTCATCCACCGATAGGGGTCGGACTGCGCAGTATTTT
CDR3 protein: CASSSTDRGRTAQYF

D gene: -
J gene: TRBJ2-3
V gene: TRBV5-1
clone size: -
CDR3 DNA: TGCGCCAGCAGCTTGGAGTGGGGACCCACAGATACGCAGTATTTT
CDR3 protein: CASSLEWGPTDTQYF

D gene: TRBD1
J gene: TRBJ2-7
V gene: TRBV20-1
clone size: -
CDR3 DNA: TGCAGTGCTACGACAGGGGTCTCCCTCTCCTACGAGCAGTACTTC
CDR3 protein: CSATTGVSLSYEQYF

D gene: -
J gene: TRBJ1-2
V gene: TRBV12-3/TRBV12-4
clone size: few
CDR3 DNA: TGTGCCAGCACCCCCCTGGGTGTGGGGAACTATGGCTACACCTTC
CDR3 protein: CASTPLGVGNYGYTF

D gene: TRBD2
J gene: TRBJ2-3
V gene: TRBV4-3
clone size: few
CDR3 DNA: TGCGCCAGCAGCCCCTTCCGCGGGGGTAGCACAGATACGCAGTATTTT
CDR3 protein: CASSPFRGGSTDTQYF

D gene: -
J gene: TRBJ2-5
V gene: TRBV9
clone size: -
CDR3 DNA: TGTGCCAGCAGCGCGGGGGAAGGTATTCAGTATGAGACCCAGTACTTC
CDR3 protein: CASSAGEGIQYETQYF

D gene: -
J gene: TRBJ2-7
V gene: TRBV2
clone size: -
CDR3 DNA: TGTGCCAGCAGTGTAGACCGCAGCCCACGAGAGCAGTACTTC
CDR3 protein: CASSVDRSPREQYF

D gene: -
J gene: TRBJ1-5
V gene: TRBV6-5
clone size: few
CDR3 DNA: TGTGCCAGCAGTTACGGGGTACCTCGGCGCAATCAGCCCCAGCATTTT
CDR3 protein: CASSYGVPRRNQPQHF

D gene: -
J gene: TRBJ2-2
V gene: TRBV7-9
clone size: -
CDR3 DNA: TGTGCCAGCAGCTTATTAAGGAACACCGGGGAGCTGTTTTTT
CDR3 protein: CASSLLRNTGELFF

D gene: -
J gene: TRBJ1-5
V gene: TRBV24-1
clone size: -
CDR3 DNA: TGTGCCACCAGTGATTCGCAATTAAATCAGCCCCAGCATTTT
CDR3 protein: CATSDSQLNQPQHF

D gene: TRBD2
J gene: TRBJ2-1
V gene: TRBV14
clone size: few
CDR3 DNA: TGTGCCAGCAGCCAAGAGATCCTAGCGGGACGTGAGCAGTTCTTC
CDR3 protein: CASSQEILAGREQFF

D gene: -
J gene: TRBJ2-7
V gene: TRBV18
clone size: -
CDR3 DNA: TGTGCCAGCTCACCACAGTTGTTCAGAACGGGGGCCTACGAGCAGTACTTC
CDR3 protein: CASSPQLFRTGAYEQYF

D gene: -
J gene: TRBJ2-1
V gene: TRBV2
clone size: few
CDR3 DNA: TGTGCCAGCAGCTTTATTCCGGGCAATGAGCAGTTCTTC
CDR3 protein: CASSFIPGNEQFF

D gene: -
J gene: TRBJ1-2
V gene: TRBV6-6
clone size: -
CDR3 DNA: TGTGCCAGCAGTTACTCGTTGGACCGCGGGTCTGGCTACACCTTC
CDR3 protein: CASSYSLDRGSGYTF

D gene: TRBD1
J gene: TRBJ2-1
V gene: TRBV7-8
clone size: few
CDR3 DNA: TGTGCCAGCAGCTTATTGGACAGGGGGTCCGGGGAGCAGTTCTTC
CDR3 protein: CASSLLDRGSGEQFF

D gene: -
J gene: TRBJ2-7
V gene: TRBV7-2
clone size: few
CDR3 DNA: TGTGCCAGCAGCTTTAGGGGAACCTCCTACGAGCAGTACTTC
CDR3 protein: CASSFRGTSYEQYF

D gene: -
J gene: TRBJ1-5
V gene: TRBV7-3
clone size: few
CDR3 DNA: TGTGCCAGCAGCGTCAGAGGGGGTCAGCCCCAGCATTTT
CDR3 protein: CASSVRGGQPQHF

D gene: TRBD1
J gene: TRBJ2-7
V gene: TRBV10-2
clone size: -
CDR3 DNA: TGCGCCAGCAGGGCGGGACAGGGGTACGAGCAGTACTTC
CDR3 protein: CASRAGQGYEQYF

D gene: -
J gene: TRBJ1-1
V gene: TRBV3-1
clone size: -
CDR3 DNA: TGTGCCAGCAGAGGAGGGACTGAAGTTTTCTTT
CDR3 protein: CASRGGTEVFF

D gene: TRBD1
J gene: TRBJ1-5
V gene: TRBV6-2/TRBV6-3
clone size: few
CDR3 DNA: TGTGCCAGCAGTTACCGGACAGGGGGTTTTAGCAATCAGCCCCAGCATTTT
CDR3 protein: CASSYRTGGFSNQPQHF

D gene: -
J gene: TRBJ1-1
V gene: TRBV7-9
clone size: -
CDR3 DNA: TGTGCCAGCAGCTTAGCCGGGGCACTCTTT
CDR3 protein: CASSLAGALF

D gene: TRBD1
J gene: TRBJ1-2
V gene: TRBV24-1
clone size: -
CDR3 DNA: TGTGCCACCAGTGCGTCGACAGGGAACTATGGCTACACCTTC
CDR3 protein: CATSASTGNYGYTF

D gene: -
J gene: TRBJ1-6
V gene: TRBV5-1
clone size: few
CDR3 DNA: TGCGCCAGCGGAGAGCCGAATTCACCCCTCCACTTT
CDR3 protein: CASGEPNSPLHF

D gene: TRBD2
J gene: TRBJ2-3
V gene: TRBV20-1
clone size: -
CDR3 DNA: TGCAGTGCCTCGGGACTAGCGGGAGGGTTGGCAGATACGCAGTATTTT
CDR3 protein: CSASGLAGGLADTQYF

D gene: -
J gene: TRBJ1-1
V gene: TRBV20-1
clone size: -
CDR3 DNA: TGCAGTGCTAGAGAAGGGAGGGTGAACACTGAAGCTTTCTTT
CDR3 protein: CSAREGRVNTEAFF

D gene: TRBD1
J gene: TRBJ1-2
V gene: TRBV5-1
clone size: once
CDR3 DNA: TGCGCCAGCACTCGGCTGGGGACAGGGGGCGCTGGCCCACGAGCCTATGGCTACACCTTC
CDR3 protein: CASTRLGTGGAGPRAYGYTF

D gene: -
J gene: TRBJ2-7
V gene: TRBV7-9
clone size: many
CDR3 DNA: TGTGCCAGCAGCTTAGGTCCAGGAGGCGACGAGCAGTACTTC
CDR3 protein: CASSLGPGGDEQYF

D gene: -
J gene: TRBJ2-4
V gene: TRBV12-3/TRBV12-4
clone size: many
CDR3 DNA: TGTGCCAGCATGTCCCAGGGGAGCATTCAGTACTTC
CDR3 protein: CASMSQGSIQYF

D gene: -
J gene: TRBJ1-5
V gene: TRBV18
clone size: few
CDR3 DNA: TGTGCCAGCTCAAGCCAGGATAGCAATCAGCCCCAGCATTTT
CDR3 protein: CASSSQDSNQPQHF

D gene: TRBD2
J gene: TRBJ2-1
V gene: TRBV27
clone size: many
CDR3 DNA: TGTGCCAGCAGCTCCGGGACTAGAATTTTGGATGAGCAGTTCTTC
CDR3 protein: CASSSGTRILDEQFF

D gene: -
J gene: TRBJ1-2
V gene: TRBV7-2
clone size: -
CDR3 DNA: TGTGCCAGCAGCTTAGCGTTCGGGGGCCGGGAGGGCTACACCTTC
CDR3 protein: CASSLAFGGREGYTF

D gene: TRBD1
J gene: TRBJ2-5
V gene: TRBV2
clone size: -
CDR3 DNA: TGTGCCAGCAGAGTCGACAGGGCCCGCGAGACCCAGTACTTC
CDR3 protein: CASRVDRARETQYF

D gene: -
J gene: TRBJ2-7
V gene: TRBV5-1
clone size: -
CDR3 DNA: TGCGCCAGCAGCCCCCACCTTCGCTACGAGCAGTACTTC
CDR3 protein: CASSPHLRYEQYF

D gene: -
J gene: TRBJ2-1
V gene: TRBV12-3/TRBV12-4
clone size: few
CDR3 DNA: TGTGCCAGCAGTTTTGCCCTCACTAGGAGAACGGGTGAGCAGTTCTTC
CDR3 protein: CASSFALTRRTGEQFF

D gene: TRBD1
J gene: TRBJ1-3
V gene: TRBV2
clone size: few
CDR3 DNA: TGTGCCAGCAGGGACAGGAGCTCTGGAAACACCATATATTTT
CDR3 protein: CASRDRSSGNTIYF

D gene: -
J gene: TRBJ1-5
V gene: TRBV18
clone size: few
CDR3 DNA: TGTGCCAGCTCACTGGGGGCTAATCAGCCCCAGCATTTT
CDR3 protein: CASSLGANQPQHF

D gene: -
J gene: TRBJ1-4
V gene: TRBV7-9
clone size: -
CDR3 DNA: TGTGCCAGCAGCTCCGGGCGGGCAGGAGCAAATGAAAAACTGTTTTTT
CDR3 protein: CASSSGRAGANEKLFF

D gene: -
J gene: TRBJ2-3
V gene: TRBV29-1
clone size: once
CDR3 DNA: TGCAGCGTTGGGCCCTCCACAGATACGCAGTATTTT
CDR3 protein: CSVGPSTDTQYF

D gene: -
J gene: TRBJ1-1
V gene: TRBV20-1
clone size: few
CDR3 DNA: TGCAGTGCTAGAAAACAGGTTGTGGTCACTGAAGCTTTCTTT
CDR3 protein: CSARKQVVVTEAFF

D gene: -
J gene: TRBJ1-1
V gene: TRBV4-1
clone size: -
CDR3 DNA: TGCGCCAGCAGCCAGGACGGTGTTGCGAACACTGAAGCTTTCTTT
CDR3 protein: CASSQDGVANTEAFF

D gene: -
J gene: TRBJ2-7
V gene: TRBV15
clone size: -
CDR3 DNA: TGTGCCACCAGCAGAGGATCTTCGTACGAGCAGTACTTC
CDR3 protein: CATSRGSSYEQYF

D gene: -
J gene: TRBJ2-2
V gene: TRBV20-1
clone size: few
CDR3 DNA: TGCAGCCCCGAAAGGGAAAACACCGGGGAGCTGTTTTTT
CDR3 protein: CSPERENTGELFF

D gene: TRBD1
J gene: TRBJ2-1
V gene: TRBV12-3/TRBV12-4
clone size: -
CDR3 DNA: TGTGCCAGCAGTTTCGTAAAGGGGACAGGGTCGTTCTTC
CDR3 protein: CASSFVKGTGSFF

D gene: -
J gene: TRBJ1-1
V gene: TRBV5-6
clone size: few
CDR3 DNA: TGTGCCAGCAGCTTCGGGGCAGACCTTGAAGCTTTCTTT
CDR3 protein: CASSFGADLEAFF

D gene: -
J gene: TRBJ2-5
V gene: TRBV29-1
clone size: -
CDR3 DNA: TGCAGCGTTGTCCCTTTACAGAGACAAGAGACCCAGTACTTC
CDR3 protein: CSVVPLQRQETQYF

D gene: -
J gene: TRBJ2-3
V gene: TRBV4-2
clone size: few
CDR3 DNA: TGTGCCAGCAGCCAAGGTACTAGAGATACGCAGTATTTT
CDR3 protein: CASSQGTRDTQYF

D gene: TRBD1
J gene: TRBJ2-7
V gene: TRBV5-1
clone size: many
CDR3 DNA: TGCGCCAGCAGCACCGGACAGGGATTGTACGAGCAGTACTTC
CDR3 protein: CASSTGQGLYEQYF

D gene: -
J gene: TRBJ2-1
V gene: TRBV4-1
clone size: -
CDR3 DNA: TGCGCCAGCAGCCAGGCCACCGGTGAGCAGTTCTTC
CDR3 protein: CASSQATGEQFF

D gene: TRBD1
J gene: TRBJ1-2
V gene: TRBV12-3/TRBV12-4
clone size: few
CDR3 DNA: TGTGCCAGCAGTCCCCGACAGGGGGGTAACTATGGCTACACCTTC
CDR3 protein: CASSPRQGGNYGYTF

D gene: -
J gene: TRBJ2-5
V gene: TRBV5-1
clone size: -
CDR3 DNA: TGCGCCAGCAGCGCCTCGGGGACGTTGGGAGAGACCCAGTACTTC
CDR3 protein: CASSASGTLGETQYF

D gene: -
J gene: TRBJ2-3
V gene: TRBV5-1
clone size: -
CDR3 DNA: TGCGCCAGCAGCCCGGACCGCACAGATACGCAGTATTTT
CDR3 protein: CASSPDRTDTQYF

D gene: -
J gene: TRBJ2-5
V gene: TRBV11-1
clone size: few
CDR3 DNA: TGTGCCAGCAGCCCACGTCTGGGTGATGGGACCCAGTACTTC
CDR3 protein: CASSPRLGDGTQYF

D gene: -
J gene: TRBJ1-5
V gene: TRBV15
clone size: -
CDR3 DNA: TGTGCCACCAGCAGAGATCCACAGAGCAATCAGCCCCAGCATTTT
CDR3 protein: CATSRDPQSNQPQHF

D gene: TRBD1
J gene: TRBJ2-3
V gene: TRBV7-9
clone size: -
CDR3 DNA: TGTGCCAGCAGCGGAGGGACAGGAGCTAGCACAGATACGCAGTATTTT
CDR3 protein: CASSGGTGASTDTQYF

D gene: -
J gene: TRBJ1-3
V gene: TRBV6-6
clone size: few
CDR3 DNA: TGTGCCAGCAGTTACTCGAGCGGAAGCTCTGGAAACACCATATATTTT
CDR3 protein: CASSYSSGSSGNTIYF

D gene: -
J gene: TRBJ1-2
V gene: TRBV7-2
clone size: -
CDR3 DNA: TGTGCCAGCACCCTGGGGGGGAACTATGGCTACACCTTC
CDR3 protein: CASTLGGNYGYTF